These 28 T cell receptor beta chains originate from one sample sequenced in a study of Graves' ophthalmopathy and Graves' hyperthyroidism. CDR3 regions of TCR beta were amplified from RNA transcripts. HTBI primers served in a first-round RT-PCR, which a second-round multiplex PCR followed. TCRdb called the multiplex PCR reads again in MiXCR, with one record for every CDR3 protein. The data contain hundreds of thousands of distinct CDR3 sequences, over 40% of them singletons. Source material: peripheral blood. The receptors come from an adult man with Graves' ophthalmopathy.

The chain employs TRBV25-1 and TRBJ1-2; 8 bases align to TRBD1. The junction had 5 bases not matched to a gene; V was cut back by 3 bases and J by 8 bases. The CDR3 contains 13 residues. Per germline, CDR1 MGHDK and CDR2 SYGVNS. Here the CDR3 DNA reads TGTGCCAGCAGTGAGACAGGGGCAAAAGGCTACACCTTC. Protein: CASSETGAKGYTF.

The sample holds one count of this clonotype. V is TRBV10-3 and J is TRBJ1-5; TRBD1 matches 11 bases. CDR3 size: 14 residues. The germline V gene has CDR1 ENHRY and CDR2 SYGVKD. J gave up 6 bases and V 9 bases, and 7 bases lay outside the gene matches. The CDR3 loop reads CAIRGTGGSQPQHF. The CDR3 coding sequence is TGTGCCATACGCGGGACAGGGGGGAGTCAGCCCCAGCATTTT.

The V gene is TRBV10-3, the J gene TRBJ1-3; 7 nucleotides match TRBD1. CDR1 is ENHRY, CDR2 SYGVKD, per germline. Unmatched junction bases numbered 4, after V lost 5 bases and J lost 6 bases. There are 13 residues in the CDR3. The CDR3 loop is CAISPGTENTIYF. As DNA, the CDR3 is TGTGCCATCAGTCCCGGGACAGAAAACACCATATATTTT.

This clonotype was seen many times. This chain uses TRBV12-3 or TRBV12-4 with TRBJ1-4, with TRBD1 matching 12 bases. The ends lost 6 bases at V and 13 bases at J; junction bases unmatched: 3. The CDR3 sequence is 12 residues long. CDR3 bases: TGTGCCAGCAGGGGACAGGGGGCAAGACTGTTTTTT. Protein product: CASRGQGARLFF.

The sample holds a few counts of this clonotype. The chain joins TRBV20-1 to TRBJ1-2; possible D gene TRBD1, 5 bases. V was shortened by 2 bases and J by 3 bases, with 19 bases between the two germline ends. The CDR3 has 16 residues. Germline CDR1 and CDR2: DFQATT and SNEGSKA (reference sequence). The CDR3 coding sequence is TGCAGTGCTAGACCCAAGAGAGGGGAGAGACACTATGGCTACACCTTC. Translation: CSARPKRGERHYGYTF.

This clonotype was seen many times. The V and J genes are TRBV9 and TRBJ1-1, with a tentative D call TRBD1 (5 bases). V lost 3 bases, J lost 1 base, and 16 bases lay in between. The CDR3 contains 16 residues. Germline V gene sequence: CDR1 SGDLS, CDR2 YYNGEE. The CDR3 DNA is TGTGCCAGCAGCGACACCCCGGGACCTTCGAACACTGAAGCTTTCTTT. Translated: CASSDTPGPSNTEAFF.

This clonotype was counted only a few times. The V and J genes are TRBV25-1 and TRBJ2-3; 9 nucleotides match TRBD1. V trimming: 4 bases; J trimming: 2 bases; junction bases outside the gene matches: 10. The CDR3 is made up of 17 amino acids. CDR1 MGHDK and CDR2 SYGVNS come from the germline V gene. CDR3 sequence reads: CASSGPIDRGFTDTQYF. CDR3 bases: TGTGCCAGCAGTGGCCCCATCGACAGGGGGTTCACAGATACGCAGTATTTT.

This clonotype was seen only a few times. This chain uses TRBV20-1 with TRBJ1-2; D gene unclear. CDR1 is DFQATT, CDR2 SNEGSKA, per germline (reference sequence). The length of the CDR3 is 10 residues. Deletions cut 1 base from V and 9 bases from J, with 6 bases between. The CDR3 loop is CSARVDSYTF. The DNA for the CDR3 is TGCAGTGCTAGAGTTGACAGCTACACCTTC.

The rearrangement uses TRBV7-8 and TRBJ2-7, with D perhaps TRBD2 (5 bases). Looked up from germline, CDR1 is SGHVS and CDR2 is FQNEAQ. This CDR3 has 14 amino acids. V was cut by 4 bases and J by 5 bases, with 15 bases left in between. CDR3 coding DNA: TGTGCCAGCAGCTGGGCAATCCATAGCGACGAGCAGTACTTC. It yields the protein CASSWAIHSDEQYF.

Comments on this clonotype: An end of the junction does not agree with germline; a read error may underlie this. The chain has TRBV11-3 and TRBJ1-3, with D possibly matching TRBD1 (5 bases). CDR3 length equals 17 residues. Germline V lookup: CDR1 SGHNT, CDR2 YENEEA. The CDR3 spells CASSQDRTGTSGNTIYF. CDR3 coding DNA: TGCGCCAGCAGCCAAGATCGTACGGGGACCTCTGGAAACACCATATATTTT.

There are many counts of this clonotype. The CDR3 loop is CASSAQGAKNTEAFF. CDR3 nucleotide sequence: TGTGCCAGCAGCGCACAGGGGGCTAAGAACACTGAAGCTTTCTTT. This chain uses TRBV7-6 with TRBJ1-1, with 9 bases fitting TRBD1. Trimming at V came to 5 bases and at J to 1 base, leaving 5 bases not matched to a gene. This CDR3 has 15 residues. Germline CDR1 is SGHVS and CDR2 is FNYEAQ.

This clonotype was counted many times. This chain connects TRBV7-2 to TRBJ2-6; a weak D match, TRBD1 (5 bases). Germline values: CDR1 SGHTA, CDR2 FQGNSA. The V end was cut by 10 bases, the J end by 0 bases, with 19 bases between. The CDR3 spans 17 residues. The DNA for the CDR3 is TGTGCCATTCCTATGTCAGGGCCGAGCTCTGGGGCCAACGTCCTGACTTTC. Translating gives CAIPMSGPSSGANVLTF.

This clonotype was seen ten or more times. The chain carries TRBV10-3 and TRBJ2-7; TRBD1 might be the D (6 bases). V was shortened by 2 bases and J by 6 bases, with 17 bases between the two germline ends. CDR1 and CDR2 (germline): ENHRY, SYGVKD. The CDR3 spans 15 residues. CDR3: CAISEPSSGASEQYF. The CDR3 coding sequence is TGTGCCATCAGTGAGCCGAGCTCAGGGGCCAGCGAGCAGTACTTC.

The chain links TRBV7-9 to TRBJ2-6; 8 bases are a match to TRBD2. The CDR3 has 17 amino acids. CDR1 is SEHNR, CDR2 FQNEAQ, per germline (reference sequence). Trimming took 1 base from V and 6 from J; bases not matched to a gene: 8. Here the CDR3 reads CASSLVGGGRSANVLTF. The CDR3 DNA reads TGTGCCAGCAGCTTAGTCGGGGGGGGGCGGTCGGCCAACGTCCTGACTTTC.

This clonotype was counted ten times or more. The genes are TRBV14 and TRBJ1-2; D is unresolved. The CDR3 extends over 16 amino acids. Between the trimmed V and J ends, which lost 2 bases and 3 bases, there was a span of 16 bases. CDR1 is SGHDN, CDR2 FVKESK, per germline. The CDR3 reads CASSQSGREGYYGYTF. In nucleotides, the CDR3 is TGTGCCAGCAGCCAATCCGGGAGGGAAGGATACTATGGCTACACCTTC.

This clonotype has a count of ten or more. The CDR3 DNA reads TGTGCCAGCAGCTTGGTGGCGGTCTCACCCCTCCACTTT. It translates to CASSLVAVSPLHF. V and J are TRBV5-6 and TRBJ1-6, with D unclear. V was trimmed by 0 bases and J by 10 bases, leaving 8 bases between them. This CDR3 is 13 amino acids long. Per the germline V gene, CDR1 is SGHDT and CDR2 is YYEEEE.

With respect to this clonotype: A read error is possible here, since a much larger clone lies one base away. This chain's CDR3 is CASSLAGQENYEQYF. CDR3 nucleotides: TGTGCCAGCAGCTTAGCGGGCCAAGAAAATTACGAGCAGTACTTC. The rearrangement links TRBV11-3 to TRBJ2-7; no clear D gene. The CDR3 runs 15 residues. V was clipped by 1 base and J by 4 bases, with 14 bases between them. Per the germline V gene, CDR1 is SGHNT and CDR2 is YENEEA.

The chain links TRBV15 to TRBJ1-1; D uncertain. The germline CDR1 and CDR2 sequences are LNHNV and YYDKDF (reference sequence). The V and J ends lost 0 bases and 4 bases respectively, with 12 bases between them. The CDR3 consists of 15 residues. This CDR3 reads CATSRDGSHLTEAFF. CDR3 in DNA: TGTGCCACCAGCAGAGATGGGTCCCATCTCACTGAAGCTTTCTTT.

The rearrangement uses TRBV6-1 and TRBJ2-2; the D call may be TRBD1 or TRBD2 (6 bases each). V was shortened by 7 bases and J by 5 bases, with 17 bases between the two germline ends. Per the germline V gene, CDR1 is MNHNS and CDR2 is SASEGT. The CDR3 is made up of 15 amino acids. DNA for the CDR3: TGTGCCAGCACCCAAGGGGGGCTCGGAACCGGGGAGCTGTTTTTT. This gives the protein CASTQGGLGTGELFF.

At least ten counts were recorded for this clonotype. This chain links TRBV6-1 with TRBJ1-2; D call uncertain. Germline CDR1 is MNHNS and CDR2 is SASEGT. The CDR3 spans 13 residues. V was pared by 3 bases and J by 4 bases, with 9 bases between. CDR3 sequence: CASSDAAFYGYTF. DNA for the CDR3: TGTGCCAGCAGTGATGCAGCCTTCTATGGCTACACCTTC.

V gene TRBV20-1 combines with J gene TRBJ1-4; TRBD1 might be the D (6 bases). The CDR3 length is 13 residues. Germline CDR1 is DFQATT and CDR2 is SNEGSKA (reference sequence). V lost 5 bases to trimming and J lost 8 bases, with 15 bases between them. CDR3 amino acids: CSAARGYVEKLFF. The DNA for the CDR3 is TGCAGTGCTGCCAGGGGATACGTAGAAAAACTGTTTTTT.

In regard to this clonotype: A read error is possible here, since a much larger clone lies one base away. The rearrangement joins TRBV11-2 to TRBJ2-7, with D possibly matching TRBD1 (5 bases). Looked up from germline, CDR1 is SGHAT and CDR2 is FQNNGV. The CDR3 loop spans 13 amino acids. V was cut by 7 bases and J by 3 bases, with 13 bases left in between. The CDR3 is CASTLGQHYEQYF. CDR3 coding DNA: TGTGCCAGCACTCTGGGGCAGCACTACGAGCAGTACTTC.

The chain carries TRBV9 and TRBJ2-2; tentative D call: TRBD2 (7 bases). The CDR3 loop spans 16 amino acids. Germline V lookup: CDR1 SGDLS, CDR2 YYNGEE. V was cut by 3 bases and J by 2 bases, with 14 bases left in between. The CDR3 is CASSAFGGHNTGELFF. The CDR3 DNA follows: TGTGCCAGCAGCGCATTCGGGGGGCATAACACCGGGGAGCTGTTTTTT.

V gene TRBV10-3 combines with J gene TRBJ2-5; 10 bases align to TRBD2. After removal of 10 bases from V and 5 bases from J, the junction contained 10 bases not matched to a gene. Germline CDR1 reads ENHRY; CDR2 reads SYGVKD. This CDR3 has 14 amino acids. The chain's CDR3 is CASGSSGLAETQYF. CDR3 nucleotide sequence: TGTGCCAGCGGATCGTCGGGACTAGCGGAGACCCAGTACTTC.

This clonotype was observed many times. The V call is TRBV29-1, the J call TRBJ1-5; possibly TRBD1 for D (5 bases). Germline V gives CDR1 SQVTM, CDR2 ANQGSEA. The germline V and J ends were trimmed by 0 bases and 1 base, with 13 bases remaining between them. The CDR3 is 16 residues long. The CDR3 DNA follows: TGCAGCGTTGAAGATCTTGGGGGAAACAGCAATCAGCCCCAGCATTTT. It yields the protein CSVEDLGGNSNQPQHF.

This clonotype is a singleton in its sample. The chain carries TRBV29-1 and TRBJ2-7, with D unresolved. Germline CDR1 is SQVTM and CDR2 is ANQGSEA. V was cut by 0 bases and J by 6 bases, with 18 bases left in between. The CDR3 is made up of 15 amino acids. The CDR3 reads CSVEDPRQEFPEQYF. The CDR3, as DNA: TGCAGCGTTGAAGATCCCAGACAAGAATTCCCCGAGCAGTACTTC.

The V and J genes are TRBV25-1 and TRBJ1-6; tentatively, D is TRBD1 (6 bases). Germline CDR1 MGHDK, CDR2 SYGVNS. The CDR3 is 16 residues long. Trimming removed 7 bases from V and 9 bases from J, with 22 bases in between. CDR3 nucleotide sequence: TGTGCCAGCATTCAAAGCACCGGTACAGGGTTTTCACCCCTCCACTTT. Translating it yields CASIQSTGTGFSPLHF.

This chain joins TRBV29-1 and TRBJ2-5; D could derive from TRBD1 or TRBD2 (5 bases each). The germline gives CDR1 SQVTM, CDR2 ANQGSEA. Trimming removed 1 base from V and 7 bases from J, with 10 bases in between. The CDR3 contains 12 residues. CDR3 amino acids: CSVEVQGVTQYF. DNA for the CDR3: TGCAGCGTTGAAGTTCAGGGAGTGACCCAGTACTTC.